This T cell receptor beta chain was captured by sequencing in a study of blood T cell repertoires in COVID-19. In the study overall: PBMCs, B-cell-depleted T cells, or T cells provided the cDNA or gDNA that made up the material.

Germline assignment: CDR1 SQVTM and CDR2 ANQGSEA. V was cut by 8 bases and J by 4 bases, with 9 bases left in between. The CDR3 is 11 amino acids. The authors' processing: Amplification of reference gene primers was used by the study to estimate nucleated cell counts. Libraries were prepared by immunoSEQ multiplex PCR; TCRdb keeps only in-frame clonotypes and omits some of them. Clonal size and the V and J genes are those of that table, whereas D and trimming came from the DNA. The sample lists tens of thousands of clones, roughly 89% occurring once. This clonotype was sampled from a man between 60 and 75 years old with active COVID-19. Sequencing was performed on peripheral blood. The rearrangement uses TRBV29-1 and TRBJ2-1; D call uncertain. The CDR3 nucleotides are TGCAGCATCTCTCTATACAATGAGCAGTTCTTC. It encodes CSISLYNEQFF.